The rows below give T cell receptor beta chains drawn from one sample of a study of blood T cell repertoires in COVID-19. Assay used: immunoSEQ multiplex PCR; TCRdb lists only in-frame clones, some missing. The repertoire holds 100,000 or so clones, 65% to 90% seen once, with 3.8% in the top ten. The source material was peripheral blood. The receptors were gathered from a man aged 60-69 years with acute or convalescent COVID-19. Each CDR3 is given without its conserved first and last residue. Each record gives: V gene, J gene, CDR3 length, clone size, CDR3 protein. Rows give clone size only sometimes, using once, few, many, or a class for an expanded clone.

v_call: TRBV19; j_call: TRBJ2-5; cdr3_length: 12; clone_size: NA; cdr3_aa: ASSIGQGTKTQY
v_call: TRBV6-5; j_call: TRBJ2-3; cdr3_length: 13; clone_size: few; cdr3_aa: ASSSWTGGEDTQY
v_call: TRBV6-2/TRBV6-3; j_call: TRBJ2-3; cdr3_length: 14; clone_size: NA; cdr3_aa: ASSQTTSGGTDTQY
v_call: TRBV4-1; j_call: TRBJ2-5; cdr3_length: 12; clone_size: NA; cdr3_aa: ASSHRGAFQTQY
v_call: TRBV29-1; j_call: TRBJ2-7; cdr3_length: 11; clone_size: NA; cdr3_aa: SVERQGKYEQY
v_call: TRBV4-1; j_call: TRBJ1-2; cdr3_length: 13; clone_size: NA; cdr3_aa: ASSLATGADYGYT
v_call: TRBV7-9; j_call: TRBJ1-6; cdr3_length: 9; clone_size: NA; cdr3_aa: ASSLTGRLH
v_call: TRBV25-1; j_call: TRBJ2-2; cdr3_length: 13; clone_size: NA; cdr3_aa: ASSDPREFGGELF
v_call: TRBV4-1; j_call: TRBJ2-7; cdr3_length: 15; clone_size: NA; cdr3_aa: ASSQDRTSGRLYEQY
v_call: TRBV5-1; j_call: TRBJ2-3; cdr3_length: 12; clone_size: few; cdr3_aa: ASRRSRDPDTQY
v_call: TRBV6-1; j_call: TRBJ2-3; cdr3_length: 12; clone_size: NA; cdr3_aa: ASSDGAITDTQY
v_call: TRBV5-5; j_call: TRBJ2-7; cdr3_length: 14; clone_size: NA; cdr3_aa: ASSLAGTSGSGEQY
v_call: TRBV9; j_call: TRBJ2-2; cdr3_length: 12; clone_size: NA; cdr3_aa: ASSVRGRTGELF
v_call: TRBV11-2; j_call: TRBJ2-5; cdr3_length: 15; clone_size: NA; cdr3_aa: ASSSRTSGSGGETQY
v_call: TRBV9; j_call: TRBJ2-5; cdr3_length: 13; clone_size: NA; cdr3_aa: ASSTIPTGRETQY
v_call: TRBV14; j_call: TRBJ2-1; cdr3_length: 14; clone_size: NA; cdr3_aa: ASSLRDRVGSNEQF
v_call: TRBV7-6; j_call: TRBJ2-1; cdr3_length: 13; clone_size: NA; cdr3_aa: ASSPPGLPYNEQF
v_call: TRBV11-2; j_call: TRBJ1-1; cdr3_length: 13; clone_size: NA; cdr3_aa: ASSSHRGLSTEAF
v_call: TRBV11-2; j_call: TRBJ2-7; cdr3_length: 15; clone_size: NA; cdr3_aa: ASSTGTSGYSSYEQY
v_call: TRBV27; j_call: TRBJ2-2; cdr3_length: 14; clone_size: NA; cdr3_aa: ASSFGPDRGAGELF
v_call: TRBV9; j_call: TRBJ1-2; cdr3_length: 13; clone_size: NA; cdr3_aa: ASSSGQSVIHGYT
v_call: TRBV10-1; j_call: TRBJ2-2; cdr3_length: 12; clone_size: NA; cdr3_aa: ASSESRNTGELF
v_call: TRBV7-9; j_call: TRBJ1-4; cdr3_length: 12; clone_size: NA; cdr3_aa: ASTPRGLKEKLF
v_call: TRBV18; j_call: TRBJ2-1; cdr3_length: 11; clone_size: once; cdr3_aa: ASSPPEGSEQF
v_call: TRBV3-1/TRBV3-2; j_call: TRBJ2-1; cdr3_length: 11; clone_size: NA; cdr3_aa: ASSQEQLQEQF
v_call: TRBV6-1; j_call: TRBJ2-7; cdr3_length: 14; clone_size: NA; cdr3_aa: ASSETTGLSSYEQY
v_call: TRBV2; j_call: TRBJ1-2; cdr3_length: 14; clone_size: NA; cdr3_aa: ASSEVYGVLNYGYT
v_call: TRBV19; j_call: TRBJ1-5; cdr3_length: 14; clone_size: NA; cdr3_aa: ASSSPDRGLNQPQH
v_call: TRBV7-9; j_call: TRBJ2-7; cdr3_length: 14; clone_size: NA; cdr3_aa: ASSPPGAAGGGEQY
v_call: TRBV5-1; j_call: TRBJ1-2; cdr3_length: 10; clone_size: NA; cdr3_aa: ASSTTGTGYT
v_call: TRBV18; j_call: TRBJ1-3; cdr3_length: 14; clone_size: NA; cdr3_aa: ASSLGQGSSGNTIY
v_call: TRBV9; j_call: TRBJ1-2; cdr3_length: 13; clone_size: NA; cdr3_aa: ASSPGDRSFYGYT
v_call: TRBV5-4; j_call: TRBJ1-1; cdr3_length: 15; clone_size: NA; cdr3_aa: ASSPGTAPNMNTEAF
v_call: TRBV6-4; j_call: TRBJ2-2; cdr3_length: 11; clone_size: NA; cdr3_aa: ASSFGESGELF
v_call: TRBV7-8; j_call: TRBJ2-1; cdr3_length: 15; clone_size: NA; cdr3_aa: ASSFSNWGGVLDEQF
v_call: TRBV30; j_call: TRBJ1-5; cdr3_length: 11; clone_size: NA; cdr3_aa: AWSVDSGQPQH
v_call: TRBV6-5; j_call: TRBJ1-2; cdr3_length: 12; clone_size: NA; cdr3_aa: ASRSRGTDHGYT
v_call: TRBV27; j_call: TRBJ1-2; cdr3_length: 13; clone_size: NA; cdr3_aa: ASSFRDNSNYGYT
v_call: TRBV5-1; j_call: TRBJ1-4; cdr3_length: 12; clone_size: NA; cdr3_aa: ASSFGGTNEKLF
v_call: TRBV5-1; j_call: TRBJ2-1; cdr3_length: 13; clone_size: NA; cdr3_aa: ASSLVGQGNNEQF
v_call: TRBV7-2; j_call: TRBJ2-7; cdr3_length: 10; clone_size: NA; cdr3_aa: ASRQDSHEQY
v_call: TRBV9; j_call: TRBJ2-2; cdr3_length: 13; clone_size: NA; cdr3_aa: ASSVAPGDTGELF
v_call: TRBV11-2; j_call: TRBJ2-7; cdr3_length: 13; clone_size: NA; cdr3_aa: ASSLGVGADYEQY
v_call: TRBV30; j_call: TRBJ1-2; cdr3_length: 11; clone_size: NA; cdr3_aa: AWSVAQGNGYT
v_call: TRBV6-5; j_call: TRBJ1-1; cdr3_length: 10; clone_size: few; cdr3_aa: ASSYQDRAPF
v_call: TRBV11-2; j_call: TRBJ1-5; cdr3_length: 14; clone_size: few; cdr3_aa: ASSPRGGREVEPQH
v_call: TRBV5-1; j_call: TRBJ2-1; cdr3_length: 13; clone_size: NA; cdr3_aa: ASSFFLAGGHEQF
v_call: TRBV18; j_call: TRBJ1-4; cdr3_length: 13; clone_size: few; cdr3_aa: ASSPGFGANEKLF
v_call: TRBV7-8; j_call: TRBJ1-5; cdr3_length: 13; clone_size: NA; cdr3_aa: ASSLEGTQNQPQH
v_call: TRBV7-2; j_call: TRBJ2-1; cdr3_length: 13; clone_size: NA; cdr3_aa: ASSWVAGQGREQF
v_call: TRBV5-5; j_call: TRBJ1-1; cdr3_length: 12; clone_size: NA; cdr3_aa: ASSLDAGNTEAF
v_call: TRBV3-1/TRBV3-2; j_call: TRBJ1-1; cdr3_length: 14; clone_size: once; cdr3_aa: ASSHRMGRENTEAF
v_call: TRBV15; j_call: TRBJ2-7; cdr3_length: 13; clone_size: NA; cdr3_aa: ATSKDSGSSYEQY
v_call: TRBV5-1; j_call: TRBJ1-1; cdr3_length: 11; clone_size: NA; cdr3_aa: ASSPGTVVEAF
v_call: TRBV7-6; j_call: TRBJ2-7; cdr3_length: 13; clone_size: NA; cdr3_aa: ASSLEVGGAYEQY